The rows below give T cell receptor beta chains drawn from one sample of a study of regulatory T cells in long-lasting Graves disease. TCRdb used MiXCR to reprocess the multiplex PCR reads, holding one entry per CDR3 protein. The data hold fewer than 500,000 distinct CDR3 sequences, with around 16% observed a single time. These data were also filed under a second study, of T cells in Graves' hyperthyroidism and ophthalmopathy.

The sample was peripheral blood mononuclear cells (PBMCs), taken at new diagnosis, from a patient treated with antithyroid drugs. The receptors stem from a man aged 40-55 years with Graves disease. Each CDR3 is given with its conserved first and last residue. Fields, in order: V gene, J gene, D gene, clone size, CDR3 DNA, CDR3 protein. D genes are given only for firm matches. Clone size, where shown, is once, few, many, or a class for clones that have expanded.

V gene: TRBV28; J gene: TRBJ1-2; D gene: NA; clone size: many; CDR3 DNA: TGTGCCAGCAGTACCCAGGGCCGGGGGTACTACACCTTC; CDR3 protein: CASSTQGRGYYTF
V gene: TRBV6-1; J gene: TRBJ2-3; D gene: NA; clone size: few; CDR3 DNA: TGTGCCAGCAGTGAAGCCTTCCGGGCTCGGTATTTT; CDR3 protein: CASSEAFRARYF
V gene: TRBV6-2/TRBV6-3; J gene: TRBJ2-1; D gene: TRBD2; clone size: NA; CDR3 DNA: TGTGCCAGCAGCCCAGGTAGCGGGAGGGCCGGGTACAATGAGCAGTTCTTC; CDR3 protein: CASSPGSGRAGYNEQFF
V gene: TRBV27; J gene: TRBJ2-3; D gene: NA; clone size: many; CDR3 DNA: TGTGCCAGCAGGACTATCGGGGGCAGCACAGATACGCAGTATTTT; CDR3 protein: CASRTIGGSTDTQYF
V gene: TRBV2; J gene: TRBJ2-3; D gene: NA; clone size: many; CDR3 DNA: TGTGCCAGCAGTGACAGGCTTATTTCGGCAGATACGCAGTATTTT; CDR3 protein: CASSDRLISADTQYF
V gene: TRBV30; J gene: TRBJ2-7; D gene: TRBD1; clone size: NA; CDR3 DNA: TGTGCCTGGAGTGTAAGACAGGGTCTACGGGAGCAGTACTTC; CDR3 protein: CAWSVRQGLREQYF
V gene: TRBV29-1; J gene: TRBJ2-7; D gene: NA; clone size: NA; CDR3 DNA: TGCAGCGTTAACAGGGGACTCGAGCAGTACTTC; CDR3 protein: CSVNRGLEQYF
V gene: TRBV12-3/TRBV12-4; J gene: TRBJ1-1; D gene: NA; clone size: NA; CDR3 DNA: TGTGCCAGCAGCCGTTGGACAGCTGAAGCTTTCTTT; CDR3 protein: CASSRWTAEAFF
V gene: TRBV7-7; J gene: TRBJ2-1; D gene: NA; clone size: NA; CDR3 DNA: TGTGCTAGCAGCGAGGACGGGTACAATGAGCAGTTCTTC; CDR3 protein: CASSEDGYNEQFF
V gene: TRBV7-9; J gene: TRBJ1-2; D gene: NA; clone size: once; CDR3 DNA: TGTGCCAGCAGCTCCGGGGGCCACTATGGCTACACCTTC; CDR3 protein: CASSSGGHYGYTF
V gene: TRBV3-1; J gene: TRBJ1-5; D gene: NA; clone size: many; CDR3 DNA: TGTGCCAGCAGCCAGGCTAACAATCAGCCCCAGCATTTT; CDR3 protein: CASSQANNQPQHF
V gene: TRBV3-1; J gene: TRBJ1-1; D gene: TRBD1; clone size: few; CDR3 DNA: TGTGCCAGCAGCCAAGGACCGGGACAGGGTCGGATCACTGAAGCTTTCTTT; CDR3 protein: CASSQGPGQGRITEAFF
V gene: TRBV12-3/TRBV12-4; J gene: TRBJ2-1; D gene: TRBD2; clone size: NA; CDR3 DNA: TGTGCCAGCTCTATCCCCGGGACTAGCCTAACCAATGAGCAGTTCTTC; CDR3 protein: CASSIPGTSLTNEQFF
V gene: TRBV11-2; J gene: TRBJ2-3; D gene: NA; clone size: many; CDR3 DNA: TGTGCCAGCAGCCCCCGACAGGTCCTTAGCACAGATACGCAGTATTTT; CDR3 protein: CASSPRQVLSTDTQYF
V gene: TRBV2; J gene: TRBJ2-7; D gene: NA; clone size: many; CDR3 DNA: TGTGCCAGCAGTACTAGTTACGTCCACGAGCAGTACTTC; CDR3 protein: CASSTSYVHEQYF
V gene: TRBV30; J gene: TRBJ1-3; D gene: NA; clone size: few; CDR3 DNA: TGTGCCTGGATTAGAAAGGGTGAATCTGGAAACACCATATATTTT; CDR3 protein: CAWIRKGESGNTIYF
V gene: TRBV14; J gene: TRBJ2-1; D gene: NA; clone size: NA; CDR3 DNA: TGTGCCAGCAGCCGACTAGTGGGGGGTTACAATGAGCAGTTCTTC; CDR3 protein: CASSRLVGGYNEQFF
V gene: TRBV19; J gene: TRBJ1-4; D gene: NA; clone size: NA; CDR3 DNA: TGTGCCAGTAAGGCATCCCTCACAACTAATGAAAAACTGTTTTTT; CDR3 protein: CASKASLTTNEKLFF
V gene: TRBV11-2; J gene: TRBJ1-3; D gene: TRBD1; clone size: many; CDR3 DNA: TGTGCCAGCAGCTTAGTGGGACAGGGAAACACCATATATTTT; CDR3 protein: CASSLVGQGNTIYF
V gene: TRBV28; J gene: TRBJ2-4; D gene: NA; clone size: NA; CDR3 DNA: TGTGCCAGCAGTCCAAATATTCACTTAACTAGTTTTAACATTCAGTACTTC; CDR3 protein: CASSPNIHLTSFNIQYF
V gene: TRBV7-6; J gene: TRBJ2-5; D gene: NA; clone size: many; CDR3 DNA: TGTGCCAGCAGCTTAGGTCTCATGGGACAAGAGACCCAGTACTTC; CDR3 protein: CASSLGLMGQETQYF
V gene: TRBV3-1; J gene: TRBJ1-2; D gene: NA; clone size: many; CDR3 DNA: TGTGCCAGCAGCCATCCCACGGACATTTACTATGGCTACACCTTC; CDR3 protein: CASSHPTDIYYGYTF
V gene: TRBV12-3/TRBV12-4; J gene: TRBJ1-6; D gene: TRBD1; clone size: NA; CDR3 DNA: TGTGCCAGCAGTCCAAGGACAGGGGGTAATTCACCCCTCCACTTT; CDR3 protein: CASSPRTGGNSPLHF
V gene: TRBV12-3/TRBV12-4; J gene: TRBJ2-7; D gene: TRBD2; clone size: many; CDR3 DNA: TGTGCCAGCAGTCACCTAGGACTAGCTCCCTCCTCCGAGCAGTACTTC; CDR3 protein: CASSHLGLAPSSEQYF
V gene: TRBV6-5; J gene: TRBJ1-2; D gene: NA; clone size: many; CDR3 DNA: TGTGCCAGCAGTTCCCATACGGGGGGGAACAACTATTACTACACCTTC; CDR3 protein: CASSSHTGGNNYYYTF
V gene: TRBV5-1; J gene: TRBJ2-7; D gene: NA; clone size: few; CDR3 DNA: TGCGCCAGCAGAAACGCTGTTGGGCAGTACTTC; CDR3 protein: CASRNAVGQYF
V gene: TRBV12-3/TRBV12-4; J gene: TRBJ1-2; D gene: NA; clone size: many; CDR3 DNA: TGTGCCAGCAGTCAAGGCCGCCCGGGAAGCTCTAACTATGGCTACACCTTC; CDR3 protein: CASSQGRPGSSNYGYTF
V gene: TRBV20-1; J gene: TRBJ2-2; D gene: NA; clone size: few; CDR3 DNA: TGCAGTGCTAGAGATCAAGGATGGGGACCGAACACCGGGGAGCTGTTTTTT; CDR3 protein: CSARDQGWGPNTGELFF